This T cell receptor beta chain originates from a study of blood T cell repertoires in COVID-19. Study information: The study drew acute and convalescent COVID-19 samples from the United States, Italy and Spain. Nucleic acid was either cDNA or gDNA, and it came from T cells, B-cell-depleted T cells, or PBMCs.

As processed by the authors: Reference gene primer amplification gave estimated nucleated cell counts. Data came from immunoSEQ multiplex PCR; TCRdb stores just in-frame clones and leaves some out. V, J and clone size were drawn from that table, and D and trimming were deduced from the DNA. The sample lists more than 200,000 clones; roughly nine tenths were seen once. Germline lookup yields CDR1 SGHDT and CDR2 YYEEEE. Between the trimmed V and J ends, which lost 4 bases and 3 bases, there was a span of 13 bases. This CDR3 is 14 amino acids long. The clonotype originates from a man aged 40-49 years with acute or convalescent COVID-19. This sequence joins TRBV5-6 and TRBJ1-2; no firm D call. The material sequenced was peripheral blood. CDR3 sequence (DNA): TGTGCCAGCAGCCCGCGGCCCCGGGACTATGGCTACACCTTC. It specifies CASSPRPRDYGYTF.